The 18 T cell receptor beta chains below come from one sample, sequenced in a study of blood T cell repertoires in COVID-19. Only in-frame clones appear in the TCRdb table, and some are missing; sequencing was by immunoSEQ multiplex PCR. The data hold around 61,000 clones, with just over 85% observed a single time. Sample: peripheral blood. These receptors came from a man aged 50 to 59 with active COVID-19.

J is TRBJ1-6 and V is TRBV27, with 9 bases matching TRBD1. This CDR3 is built from 13 residues. The J segment lost 14 bases and the V segment lost 2 bases, leaving 4 bases of the junction unmatched. Germline V gene sequence: CDR1 MNHEY, CDR2 SMNVEV (reference sequence). CDR3 DNA: TGTGCCAGCAGTTTACATGGACAGGGGTCCCTCCACTTT. Translated, it gives CASSLHGQGSLHF.

The rearrangement joins TRBV5-1 to TRBJ2-7, with 7 bases aligning to TRBD1. CDR3 length: 15 amino acids. Germline V lookup: CDR1 SGHRS, CDR2 YFSETQ. The J segment lost 2 bases and the V segment lost 7 bases, leaving 12 bases of the junction unmatched. The CDR3 protein is CASAKSGTETYEQYF. The CDR3 nucleotides are TGCGCCAGCGCAAAATCCGGGACAGAGACCTACGAGCAGTACTTC.

The rearrangement links TRBV10-3 to TRBJ1-1; the D is unclear. This CDR3 contains 14 residues. V lost 4 bases and J 5 bases, leaving 14 bases between the germline ends. Germline CDR1 ENHRY, CDR2 SYGVKD. The CDR3 sequence is CAISVSGGETEAFF. The DNA for the CDR3 is TGTGCCATCAGTGTTTCAGGAGGAGAGACTGAAGCTTTCTTT.

This clone came up once. The V call is TRBV12-3 or TRBV12-4, the J call TRBJ2-7; the D is unclear. Deletions cut 6 bases from V and 0 bases from J, with 3 bases between. This CDR3 is built from 11 residues. CDR3: CASSFSYEQYF. The CDR3 DNA reads as TGTGCCAGCAGCTTCTCCTACGAGCAGTACTTC.

The chain's CDR3 is CASSLGGRAVDTQYF. The DNA for the CDR3 is TGTGCCAGCAGCTTGGGTGGGAGGGCCGTAGATACGCAGTATTTT. This sequence joins TRBV7-8 and TRBJ2-3; 7 positions agree with TRBD2. The germline CDR1 and CDR2 sequences are SGHVS and FQNEAQ. V lost 3 bases and J lost 5; bases outside the gene matches: 8. This CDR3 has 15 amino acids. The full variable domain, with the rest looked up from reference TRBV7-8 and TRBJ2-3, is GAGVSQSPRYKVAKRGQDVALRCDPISGHVSLFWYQQALGQGPEFLTYFQNEAQLDKSGLPSDRFFAERPEGSVSTLKIQRTQQEDSAVYLCASSLGGRAVDTQYFGPGTRLTVL.

The count of this clone is one. This rearrangement joins TRBV6-6 to TRBJ1-5; D call uncertain. CDR3 length equals 11 residues. Germline V gene lookup returns CDR1 MNHNY and CDR2 SVGAGI (reference sequence). The germline V and J ends were trimmed by 3 bases and 8 bases, with 5 bases remaining between them. The CDR3 coding sequence is TGTGCCAGCAGTTATGGAGAGCCCCAGCATTTT. This translates into CASSYGEPQHF.

This clone has a single count. The genes are TRBV5-1 and TRBJ2-2; D possibly corresponds to TRBD2 (5 bases). There are 13 residues in the CDR3. V was pared by 3 bases and J by 4 bases, with 7 bases between. Germline CDR1 reads SGHRS; CDR2 reads YFSETQ. The CDR3: CASSSGVTGELFF. In DNA, the CDR3 is TGCGCCAGCAGCTCCGGGGTCACCGGGGAGCTGTTTTTT.

The chain has TRBV11-2 and TRBJ1-4; D not resolved. This CDR3 has 13 amino acids. The V and J ends lost 5 bases and 0 bases respectively, with 4 bases between them. In germline, CDR1 is SGHAT, CDR2 FQNNGV. CDR3 in DNA: TGTGCCAGCAGCCCTCCAACTAATGAAAAACTGTTTTTT. It translates to CASSPPTNEKLFF.

This chain uses TRBV19 with TRBJ2-7; 7 bases align to TRBD1. This CDR3 spans 14 amino acids. From germline, CDR1 is LNHDA and CDR2 SQIVND (reference sequence). V dropped 6 bases and J dropped 0; count of bases not matched to a gene: 5. CDR3 amino acids: CASSPGTASYEQYF. CDR3 DNA sequence: TGTGCCAGTAGCCCTGGGACAGCCTCCTACGAGCAGTACTTC.

The chain carries TRBV2 and TRBJ2-3; 7 bases line up with TRBD2. V shed 10 bases, J shed 4 bases, and the junction held 11 bases outside the gene matches. This CDR3 has 14 residues. The germline V gene encodes CDR1 SNHLY and CDR2 FYNNEI. CDR3: CAILIPRGADTQYF. Written as DNA, the CDR3 is TGTGCCATCTTGATCCCCCGGGGGGCAGATACGCAGTATTTT.

The CDR3, as DNA: TGTGCCAGCAGCTACCAGTCCTACGAGCAGTACTTC. Protein product: CASSYQSYEQYF. The chain uses TRBV5-8 and TRBJ2-7; D is uncertain. Germline CDR1 is SGHTS and CDR2 is YDEGEE. This CDR3 region has 12 residues. The germline V and J ends were trimmed by 3 bases and 1 base, with 5 bases remaining between them. Combining the CDR3 with reference TRBV5-8 and TRBJ2-7 gives the whole variable domain EAGVTQSPTHLIKTRGQQATLRCSPISGHTSVYWYQQALGLGLQFLLWYDEGEERNRGNFPPRFSGRQFPNYSSELNVNALELEDSALYLCASSYQSYEQYFGPGTRLTVT.

The rearrangement uses TRBV7-9 and TRBJ1-2, with 7 positions matching TRBD1. V shed 5 bases, J shed 2 bases, and the junction held 5 bases outside the gene matches. This CDR3 contains 14 residues. The V gene's germline CDR1 is SEHNR and CDR2 FQNEAQ (reference sequence). CDR3 DNA: TGTGCCAGCAGCGGAGGGGGACAGAACTATGGCTACACCTTC. Its translation: CASSGGGQNYGYTF.

The chain has TRBV28 and TRBJ1-5; a weak D match, TRBD1 (5 bases). Deletions cut 2 bases from V and 6 bases from J, with 5 bases between. The germline CDR1 and CDR2 sequences are MDHEN and SYDVKM. The CDR3 extends over 12 amino acids. The CDR3 nucleotides are TGTGCCAGCAGTTTAAGGGGTCAGCCCCAGCATTTT. Protein: CASSLRGQPQHF.

The gene calls are TRBV4-3 and TRBJ2-2, with 10 positions matching TRBD2. Looked up from germline, CDR1 is LGHNA and CDR2 is YSLEER. V lost 3 bases to trimming and J lost 5 bases; unmatched junction nucleotides: 9. The CDR3 is 17 residues long. In DNA form, the CDR3 reads TGCGCCAGCAGCCACACCAACCTAGCGGGAGAAACCGGGGAGCTGTTTTTT. This translates into CASSHTNLAGETGELFF.

The sample holds one count of this clone. In nucleotides, the CDR3 is TGTGCCAGCTCACAGGGGACAGGTGGTAGCACAGATACGCAGTATTTT. Its translation is CASSQGTGGSTDTQYF. This sequence joins TRBV18 and TRBJ2-3; 8 nucleotides agree with TRBD1. Trimming cost V 4 bases and J 0 bases; bases outside gene matches: 6. Per germline, CDR1 KGHSH and CDR2 LQKENI. This CDR3 is built from 16 residues.

This clone was counted a single time. The rearrangement joins TRBV7-2 to TRBJ2-5; 7 nucleotides align to TRBD1. V shed 6 bases, J shed 2 bases, and the junction held 3 bases outside the gene matches. Germline V gene sequence: CDR1 SGHTA, CDR2 FQGNSA. The CDR3 has 13 amino acids. CDR3 DNA: TGTGCCAGCAGTTTGGGACAGCAAGAGACCCAGTACTTC. Protein product: CASSLGQQETQYF.

This clone was counted once. The chain is built from TRBV5-1 and TRBJ2-7, with D perhaps matching TRBD2 (5 bases). This CDR3 spans 13 amino acids. From germline, CDR1 is SGHRS and CDR2 YFSETQ. V was pared by 5 bases and J by 2 bases, with 11 bases between. CDR3 region: CASSASGTYEQYF. CDR3 coding DNA: TGCGCCAGCAGTGCGTCCGGGACCTACGAGCAGTACTTC.

This rearrangement joins TRBV28 to TRBJ2-1, with 12 bases fitting TRBD1. V gave up 4 bases and J gave up 8 bases; unmatched junction bases: 12. This CDR3 region has 17 residues. Germline CDR1 MDHEN, CDR2 SYDVKM. CDR3 region: CASSYPGTGGIIDEQFF. In DNA form, the CDR3 reads TGTGCCAGCAGTTACCCAGGGACAGGGGGCATAATCGATGAGCAGTTCTTC.